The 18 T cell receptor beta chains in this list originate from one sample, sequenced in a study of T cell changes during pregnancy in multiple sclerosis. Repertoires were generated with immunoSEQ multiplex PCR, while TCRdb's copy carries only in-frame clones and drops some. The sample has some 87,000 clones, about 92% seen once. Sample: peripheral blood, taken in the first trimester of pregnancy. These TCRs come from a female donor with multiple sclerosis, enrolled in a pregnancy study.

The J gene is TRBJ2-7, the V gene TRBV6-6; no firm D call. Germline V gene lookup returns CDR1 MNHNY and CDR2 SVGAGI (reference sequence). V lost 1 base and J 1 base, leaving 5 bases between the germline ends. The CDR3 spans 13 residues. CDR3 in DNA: TGTGCCAGCAGTTACTGGCCTTCCTACGAGCAGTACTTC. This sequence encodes CASSYWPSYEQYF.

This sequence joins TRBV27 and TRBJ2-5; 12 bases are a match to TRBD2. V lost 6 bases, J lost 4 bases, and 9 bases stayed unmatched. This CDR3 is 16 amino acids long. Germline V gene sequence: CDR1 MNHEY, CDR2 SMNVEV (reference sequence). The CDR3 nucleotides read TGTGCCAGCAGCCGTATCGGACTAGCGGGACTAGAGACCCAGTACTTC. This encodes CASSRIGLAGLETQYF.

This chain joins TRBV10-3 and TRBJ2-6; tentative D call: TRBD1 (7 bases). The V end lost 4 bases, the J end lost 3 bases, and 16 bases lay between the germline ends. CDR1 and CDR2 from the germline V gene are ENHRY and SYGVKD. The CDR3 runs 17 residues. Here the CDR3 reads CAISASRGADGANVLTF. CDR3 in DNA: TGTGCCATCAGTGCGAGCAGGGGGGCAGATGGGGCCAACGTCCTGACTTTC.

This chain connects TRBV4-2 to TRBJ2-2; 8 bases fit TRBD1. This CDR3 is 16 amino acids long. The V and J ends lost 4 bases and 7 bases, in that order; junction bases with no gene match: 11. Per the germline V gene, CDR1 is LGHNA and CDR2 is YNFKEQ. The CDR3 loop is CASSPGGGLSGGELFF. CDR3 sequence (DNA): TGTGCCAGCAGCCCAGGGGGCGGGCTCTCGGGCGGGGAGCTGTTTTTT.

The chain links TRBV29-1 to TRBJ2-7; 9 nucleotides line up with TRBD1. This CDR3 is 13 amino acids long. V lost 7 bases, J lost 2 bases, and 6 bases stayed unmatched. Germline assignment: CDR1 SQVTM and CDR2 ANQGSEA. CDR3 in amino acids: CSAGTGSTYEQYF. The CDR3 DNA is TGCAGCGCCGGGACAGGGTCCACCTACGAGCAGTACTTC.

The CDR3 DNA reads TGCGCCAGCAGCTTGGCCTTTAGGCGGGATCACAATGAGCAGTTCTTC. This encodes CASSLAFRRDHNEQFF. The chain joins TRBV5-1 to TRBJ2-1, with TRBD2 as a possible D gene (6 bases). The CDR3 runs 16 residues. Germline V gene lookup returns CDR1 SGHRS and CDR2 YFSETQ. V lost 0 bases to trimming and J lost 5 bases, with 15 bases between them.

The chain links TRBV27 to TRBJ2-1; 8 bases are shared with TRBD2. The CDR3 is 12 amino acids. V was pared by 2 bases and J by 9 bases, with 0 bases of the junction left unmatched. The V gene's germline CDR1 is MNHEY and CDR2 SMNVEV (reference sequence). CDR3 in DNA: TGTGCCAGCAGTTTACGGGGGGGTGAGCAGTTCTTC. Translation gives CASSLRGGEQFF.

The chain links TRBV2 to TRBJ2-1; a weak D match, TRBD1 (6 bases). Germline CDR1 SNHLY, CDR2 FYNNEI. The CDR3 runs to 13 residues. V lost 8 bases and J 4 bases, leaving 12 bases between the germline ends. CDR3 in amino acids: CASVQGPYNEQFF. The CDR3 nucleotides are TGTGCCAGCGTCCAGGGGCCTTACAATGAGCAGTTCTTC.

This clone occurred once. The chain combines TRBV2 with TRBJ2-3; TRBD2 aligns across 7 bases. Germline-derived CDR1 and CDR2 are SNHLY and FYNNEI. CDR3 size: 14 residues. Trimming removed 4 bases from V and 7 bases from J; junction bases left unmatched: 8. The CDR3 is CASSGTSNRNTQYF. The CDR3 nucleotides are TGTGCCAGCAGTGGGACTAGTAATCGCAATACGCAGTATTTT.

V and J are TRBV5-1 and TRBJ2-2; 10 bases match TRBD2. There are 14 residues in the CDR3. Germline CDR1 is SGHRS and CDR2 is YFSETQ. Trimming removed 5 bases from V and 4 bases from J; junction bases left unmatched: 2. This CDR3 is CASRLAGSTGELFF. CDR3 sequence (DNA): TGCGCCAGCAGACTAGCGGGATCCACCGGGGAGCTGTTTTTT. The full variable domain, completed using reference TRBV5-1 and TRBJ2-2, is KAGVTQTPRYLIKTRGQQVTLSCSPISGHRSVSWYQQTPGQGLQFLFEYFSETQRNKGNFPGRFSGRQFSNSRSEMNVSTLELGDSALYLCASRLAGSTGELFFGEGSRLTVL.

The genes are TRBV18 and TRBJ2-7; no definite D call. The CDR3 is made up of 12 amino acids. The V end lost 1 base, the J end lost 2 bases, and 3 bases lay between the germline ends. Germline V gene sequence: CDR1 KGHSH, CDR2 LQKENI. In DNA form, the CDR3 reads TGTGCCAGCTCACCACGTACCTACGAGCAGTACTTC. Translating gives CASSPRTYEQYF.

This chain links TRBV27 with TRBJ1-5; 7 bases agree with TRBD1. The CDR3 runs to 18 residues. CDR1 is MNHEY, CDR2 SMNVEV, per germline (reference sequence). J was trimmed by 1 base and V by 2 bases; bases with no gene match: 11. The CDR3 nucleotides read TGTGCCAGCAGTTTAATCGTCCCTCAGGGGGGAAGCAATCAGCCCCAGCATTTT. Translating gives CASSLIVPQGGSNQPQHF.

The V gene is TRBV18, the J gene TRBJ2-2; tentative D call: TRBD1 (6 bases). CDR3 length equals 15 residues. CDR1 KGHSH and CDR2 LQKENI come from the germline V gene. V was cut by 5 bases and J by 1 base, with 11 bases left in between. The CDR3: CASSSGQRNTGELFF. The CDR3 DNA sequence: TGTGCCAGCTCATCCGGACAGAGGAACACCGGGGAGCTGTTTTTT.

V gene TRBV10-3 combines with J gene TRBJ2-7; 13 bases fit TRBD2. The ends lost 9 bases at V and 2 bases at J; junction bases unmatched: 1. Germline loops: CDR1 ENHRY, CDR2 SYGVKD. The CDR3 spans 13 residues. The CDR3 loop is CAIGTSGTYEQYF. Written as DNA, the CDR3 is TGTGCCATTGGGACTAGCGGGACCTACGAGCAGTACTTC.

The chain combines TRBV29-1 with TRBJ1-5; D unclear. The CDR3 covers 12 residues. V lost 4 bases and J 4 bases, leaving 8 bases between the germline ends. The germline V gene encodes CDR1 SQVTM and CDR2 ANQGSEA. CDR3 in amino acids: CSVVVENQPQHF. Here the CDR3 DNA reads TGCAGCGTTGTAGTAGAGAATCAGCCCCAGCATTTT.

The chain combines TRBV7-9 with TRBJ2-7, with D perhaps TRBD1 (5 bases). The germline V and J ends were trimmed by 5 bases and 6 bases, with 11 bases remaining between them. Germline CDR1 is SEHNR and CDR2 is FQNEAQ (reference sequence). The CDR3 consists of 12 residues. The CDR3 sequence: CASSPQGGEQYF. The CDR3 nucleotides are TGTGCCAGCAGCCCCCAGGGCGGCGAGCAGTACTTC.

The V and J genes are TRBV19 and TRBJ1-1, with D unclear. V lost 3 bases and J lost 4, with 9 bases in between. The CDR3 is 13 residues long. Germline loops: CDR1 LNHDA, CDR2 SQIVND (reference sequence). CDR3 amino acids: CASSIIDFTEAFF. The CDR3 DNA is TGTGCCAGTAGTATTATAGACTTCACTGAAGCTTTCTTT.

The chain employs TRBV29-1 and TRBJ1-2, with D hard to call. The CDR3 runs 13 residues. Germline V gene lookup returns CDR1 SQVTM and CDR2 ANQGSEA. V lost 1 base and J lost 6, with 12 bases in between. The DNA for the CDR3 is TGCAGCGTTGAAGGGCGAGCCGCGGATGGCTACACCTTC. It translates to CSVEGRAADGYTF.